This is a list of T cell receptor beta chains from one sample in a study of Graves' ophthalmopathy and Graves' hyperthyroidism. TCRdb reprocessed the multiplex PCR reads with MiXCR, giving one entry per CDR3 protein. The sample lists 680,000 or so distinct CDR3 sequences; about 24% were seen once. Material for sequencing was peripheral blood. These receptors were collected from a woman aged 18-30 years with stable Graves' hyperthyroidism. Some clones in this sample may be carry-over from other donors' samples. Each CDR3 is given with its conserved first and last residue. A D gene is named only where the DNA matches it firmly. Part of the rows lack a size; the others show once, few, many or a class for expanded clones.

TRBV12-3/TRBV12-4	many	TRBJ2-7	.	CASSFGRGHSYEQYF	TGTGCCAGCAGTTTTGGCAGGGGCCACTCCTACGAGCAGTACTTC
TRBV12-3/TRBV12-4	many	TRBJ1-2	.	CASSPTNDYGYTF	TGTGCCAGCAGCCCCACAAATGACTATGGCTACACCTTC
TRBV5-1	.	TRBJ2-5	.	CASSLPAGDQETQYF	TGCGCCAGCAGCTTGCCGGCAGGGGACCAAGAGACCCAGTACTTC
TRBV15	few	TRBJ2-7	.	CATSRRDSYEQYF	TGTGCCACCAGCAGACGGGATTCCTACGAGCAGTACTTC
TRBV4-1	many	TRBJ2-6	.	CASSSVTVGNVLTF	TGCGCCAGCAGTTCCGTAACGGTGGGCAACGTCCTGACTTTC
TRBV6-5	few	TRBJ2-3	.	CASTWGSLSDTQYF	TGTGCCAGCACTTGGGGCAGTTTATCAGATACGCAGTATTTT
TRBV11-2	many	TRBJ2-2	.	CASSSEIHGELFF	TGTGCCAGCAGCTCGGAAATTCACGGGGAGCTGTTTTTT
TRBV12-3/TRBV12-4	few	TRBJ2-7	TRBD1	CASSPVTGVYYEQYF	TGTGCCAGCAGTCCGGTGACAGGGGTGTACTACGAGCAGTACTTC
TRBV20-1	many	TRBJ1-5	.	CSAIRAASNQPQHF	TGCAGTGCTATTCGGGCGGCCAGCAATCAGCCCCAGCATTTT
TRBV2	many	TRBJ1-2	.	CASSGGPRSTGYTF	TGTGCCAGCAGCGGCGGGCCCCGATCGACTGGCTACACCTTC
TRBV27	many	TRBJ1-1	.	CASISGAGTEAFF	TGTGCCAGCATCTCGGGCGCGGGCACTGAAGCTTTCTTT
TRBV12-3/TRBV12-4	many	TRBJ1-2	TRBD1	CASSPSGQGGYGYTF	TGTGCCAGCAGTCCCTCAGGACAGGGGGGATATGGCTACACCTTC
TRBV27	many	TRBJ1-1	TRBD1	CASSLSTGGYITEAFF	TGTGCCAGCAGTTTATCGACAGGGGGCTATATCACTGAAGCTTTCTTT
TRBV7-8	once	TRBJ2-7	.	CASSLVFTGRTSYEQYF	TGTGCCAGCAGCTTAGTGTTTACAGGGCGCACATCCTACGAGCAGTACTTC
TRBV6-1	few	TRBJ1-1	.	CASSALWGVNTEAFF	TGTGCCAGCAGTGCCCTTTGGGGGGTCAACACTGAAGCTTTCTTT